The clone carrying this T cell receptor beta chain is large within its sample. The data belong to a study of blood T cell repertoires in COVID-19. Study-wide context: From T cells, B-cell-depleted T cells, or PBMCs came the material, which was cDNA or gDNA.

Germline CDR1 is MNHEY and CDR2 is SMNVEV (reference sequence). There are 14 residues in the CDR3. Trimming stripped 3 bases from V and 4 bases from J, with 12 bases between. In the authors' methods: The assay estimated nucleated cells by amplifying reference gene primers. Assay used: immunoSEQ multiplex PCR; TCRdb lists only in-frame clones, some missing. From that table come the V and J calls and clone size; the DNA was used to work out D and trimming. The top ten clones hold around 41% of a sample with about 35,000 clones, approximately 82% of them seen once. The material sequenced was peripheral blood. This chain joins TRBV27 and TRBJ1-2; D is perhaps TRBD1 (5 bases). This TCR was sampled from a man older than 75 with active or convalescent COVID-19. The CDR3 loop reads CASSLGPLGYGYTF. The CDR3 DNA is TGTGCCAGCAGTTTGGGGCCTCTGGGCTATGGCTACACCTTC.